This is a list of T cell receptor beta chains from one sample in a study of T-cell memory formation after mild COVID-19. TCRdb reprocessed the 5' RACE reads with MiXCR, giving one entry per CDR3 protein. The data contain some 410,000 distinct CDR3 sequences, 23% of them singletons. What was sequenced was PBMCs or a T cell subset sorted from them (not recorded which). Every receptor here comes from an adult woman who had mild COVID-19 (a few samples of this study predate the infection). Cell type and time point are not known. Each CDR3 is given with its conserved first and last residue. A D gene is named only where the DNA matches it firmly. Rows may omit the clone size; those that give it use once, few, many or a size class.

NA,TRBV30,NA,TRBJ2-7,TGTGCCTGGAGTGCAGGATTAGCGCCCTACGAGCAGTACTTC,CAWSAGLAPYEQYF
few,TRBV20-1,NA,TRBJ2-5,TGCAGTGCCCATAACGCCGGGGATACCCAGTACTTC,CSAHNAGDTQYF
NA,TRBV3-1,TRBD2,TRBJ2-7,TGTGCCAGCAGCCAAGCAGGCGGGACTAGCCCTTACGAGCAGTACTTC,CASSQAGGTSPYEQYF
many,TRBV24-1,NA,TRBJ2-3,TGTGCCACCAGTGATTTGGGGACAAGGGAGGATACGCAGTATTTT,CATSDLGTREDTQYF
few,TRBV12-3/TRBV12-4,NA,TRBJ1-2,TGTGCCAGCAGTTTGGGCCGGGGCCCTAACTATGGCTACACCTTC,CASSLGRGPNYGYTF
NA,TRBV27,NA,TRBJ2-7,TGTGCCAGCAGTTTGGAGGGAGATGGTAACCTCTACGAGCAGTACTTC,CASSLEGDGNLYEQYF
few,TRBV21-1,NA,TRBJ2-5,TGTGCCAGCAGCAAAGGGACCCAAGAGACCCAGTACTTC,CASSKGTQETQYF
NA,TRBV12-3/TRBV12-4,NA,TRBJ2-2,TGTGCCAGTCGCCTTGGGACCGGGGAGCTGTTTTTT,CASRLGTGELFF
NA,TRBV4-1,TRBD1,TRBJ2-7,TGCGCCAGCAGCCAAATCCCCGGGACAGGATCCGAGCAGTACTTC,CASSQIPGTGSEQYF
NA,TRBV12-3/TRBV12-4,NA,TRBJ2-1,TGTGCCAGCAGCTGGGCCGGACTGGGCGGAGGTGAGCAGTTCTTC,CASSWAGLGGGEQFF
NA,TRBV5-6,NA,TRBJ2-1,TGTGCCAGCAGCTTGGTGGTCACACAGGGGCAGTTCTTC,CASSLVVTQGQFF
NA,TRBV11-2,TRBD2,TRBJ2-1,TGTGCCAGCCGTCGGACTAGCGGGGCCCAGGGCAATGAGCAGTTCTTC,CASRRTSGAQGNEQFF
few,TRBV7-2,NA,TRBJ2-1,TGTGCCAGCAGCTTAGGGAGGGGTAGCTCCGTATACAATGAGCAGTTCTTC,CASSLGRGSSVYNEQFF
NA,TRBV30,NA,TRBJ2-1,TGTGCCTGGAGTACAGAGAGGAATGAGCAGTTCTTC,CAWSTERNEQFF
few,TRBV3-1,NA,TRBJ1-1,TGTGCCAGCGAAACCCGAAAGGGGGTGAGATGGACTGAAGCTTTCTTT,CASETRKGVRWTEAFF
many,TRBV5-1,NA,TRBJ2-2,TGCGCCAGCAGCTTGGAAGGCCTGAACACCGGGGAGCTGTTTTTT,CASSLEGLNTGELFF
NA,TRBV7-9,NA,TRBJ2-2,TGTGCCAGCATCACATCGGGGAACACCGGGGAGCTGTTTTTT,CASITSGNTGELFF
NA,TRBV3-1,TRBD1,TRBJ2-7,TGTGCCAGCGGGCTCCAGGGGGCGGAGGAGCAGTACTTC,CASGLQGAEEQYF
NA,TRBV5-1,TRBD1,TRBJ2-7,TGCGCCAGCAGCTTGGGACAGGGCGTCGACGAGCAGTACTTC,CASSLGQGVDEQYF
few,TRBV7-6,NA,TRBJ2-3,TGTGCCAGCAGTCATCCCGGAACTAGCATCTCAGATACGCAGTATTTT,CASSHPGTSISDTQYF
NA,TRBV7-8,TRBD1,TRBJ1-1,TGTGCCAGCAGCTTGTTAGGACAGGGGGCAGGTGAAGCTTTCTTT,CASSLLGQGAGEAFF
few,TRBV15,NA,TRBJ1-1,TGTGCCACCAGCAGCCCCCCCGCGGGGGTCCCTGAAGCTTTCTTT,CATSSPPAGVPEAFF
few,TRBV19,NA,TRBJ2-7,TGTGCCAGTAGTATTGGAACCTACGAGCAGTACTTC,CASSIGTYEQYF
NA,TRBV7-9,TRBD2,TRBJ2-7,TGTGCCAGCAGCTTAGTAGGCAGCGGGGCCTCCTACGAGCAGTACTTC,CASSLVGSGASYEQYF